The subject of this entry is one T cell receptor (beta chain). This sample stems from a study of T cells after yellow fever vaccination. TCRdb redid the calling of the 5' RACE reads with MiXCR, one entry per CDR3 protein. The data contain some 350,000 distinct CDR3 sequences, about 4% of them singletons. V dropped 1 base and J dropped 4 bases, with 4 bases sitting between them. CDR3 size: 12 residues. Per the germline V gene, CDR1 is SGHRS and CDR2 is YFSETQ. The chain links TRBV5-1 to TRBJ2-3; D unclear. Sequences were derived from PBMCs, sampled 5 days after the yellow fever booster vaccination. This receptor was taken from a man aged 18 to 29 who received the YFV17D yellow fever vaccine. DNA of the CDR3: TGCGCCAGCAGCTTGATCGCAGATACGCAGTATTTT. It encodes CASSLIADTQYF.